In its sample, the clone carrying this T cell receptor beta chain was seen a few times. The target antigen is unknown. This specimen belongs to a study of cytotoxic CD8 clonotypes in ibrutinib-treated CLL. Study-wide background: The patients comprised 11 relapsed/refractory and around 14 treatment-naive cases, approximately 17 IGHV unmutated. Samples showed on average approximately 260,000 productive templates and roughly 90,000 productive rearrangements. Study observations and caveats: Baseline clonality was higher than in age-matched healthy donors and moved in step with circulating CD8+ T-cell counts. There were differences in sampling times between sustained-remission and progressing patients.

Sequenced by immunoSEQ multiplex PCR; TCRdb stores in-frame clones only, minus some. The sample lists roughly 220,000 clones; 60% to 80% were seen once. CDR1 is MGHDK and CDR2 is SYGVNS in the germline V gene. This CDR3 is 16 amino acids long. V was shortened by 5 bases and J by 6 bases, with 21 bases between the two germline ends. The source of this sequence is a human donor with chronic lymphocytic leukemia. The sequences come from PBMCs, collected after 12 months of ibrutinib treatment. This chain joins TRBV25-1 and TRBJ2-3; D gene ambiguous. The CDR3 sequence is CASSPQALLGWDTQYF. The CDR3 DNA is TGTGCCAGCAGTCCCCAGGCGCTTCTAGGTTGGGATACGCAGTATTTT.